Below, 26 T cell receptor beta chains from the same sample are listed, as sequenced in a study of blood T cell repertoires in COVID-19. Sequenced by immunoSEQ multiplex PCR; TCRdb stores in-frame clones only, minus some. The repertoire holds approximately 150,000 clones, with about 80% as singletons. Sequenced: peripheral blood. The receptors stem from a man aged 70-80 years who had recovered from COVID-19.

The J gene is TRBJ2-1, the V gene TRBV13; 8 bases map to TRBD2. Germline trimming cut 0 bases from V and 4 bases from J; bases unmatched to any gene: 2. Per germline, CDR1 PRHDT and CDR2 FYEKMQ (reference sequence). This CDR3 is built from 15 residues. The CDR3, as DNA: TGTGCCAGCAGCTTAGGAACTAGCGGTTACAATGAGCAGTTCTTC. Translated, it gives CASSLGTSGYNEQFF.

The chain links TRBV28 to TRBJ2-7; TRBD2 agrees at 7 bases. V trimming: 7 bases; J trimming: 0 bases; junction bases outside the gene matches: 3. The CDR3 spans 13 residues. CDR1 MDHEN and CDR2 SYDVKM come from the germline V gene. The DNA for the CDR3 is TGTGCCAGCATGGGCGGGGGCTCCTACGAGCAGTACTTC. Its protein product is CASMGGGSYEQYF.

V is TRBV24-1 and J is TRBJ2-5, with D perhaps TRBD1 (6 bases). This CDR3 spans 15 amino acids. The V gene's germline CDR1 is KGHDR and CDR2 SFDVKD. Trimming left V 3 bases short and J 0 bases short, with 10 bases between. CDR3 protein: CATSDATGDQETQYF. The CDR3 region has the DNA TGTGCCACCAGTGATGCGACAGGAGACCAAGAGACCCAGTACTTC.

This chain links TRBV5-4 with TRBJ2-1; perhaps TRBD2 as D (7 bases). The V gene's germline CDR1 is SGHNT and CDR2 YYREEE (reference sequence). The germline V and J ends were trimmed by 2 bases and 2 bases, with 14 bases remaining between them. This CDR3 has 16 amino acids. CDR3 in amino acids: CASSLRGGGAYNEQFF. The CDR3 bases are TGTGCCAGCAGCTTAAGAGGGGGGGGAGCCTACAATGAGCAGTTCTTC.

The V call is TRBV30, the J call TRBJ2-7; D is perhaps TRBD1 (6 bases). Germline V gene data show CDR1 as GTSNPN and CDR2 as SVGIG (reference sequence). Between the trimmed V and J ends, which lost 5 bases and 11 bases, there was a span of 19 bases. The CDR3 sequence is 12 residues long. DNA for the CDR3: TGTGCCTGGGAGCTGTCTGCCCAGGGGAAGTACTTC. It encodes CAWELSAQGKYF.

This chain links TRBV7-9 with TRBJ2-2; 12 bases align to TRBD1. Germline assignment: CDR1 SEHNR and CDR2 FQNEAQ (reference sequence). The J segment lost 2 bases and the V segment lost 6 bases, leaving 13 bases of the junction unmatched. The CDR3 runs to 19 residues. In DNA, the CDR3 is TGTGCCAGCAGGGGTACCGGGACAGGGGGCAGGGGAAACACCGGGGAGCTGTTTTTT. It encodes CASRGTGTGGRGNTGELFF.

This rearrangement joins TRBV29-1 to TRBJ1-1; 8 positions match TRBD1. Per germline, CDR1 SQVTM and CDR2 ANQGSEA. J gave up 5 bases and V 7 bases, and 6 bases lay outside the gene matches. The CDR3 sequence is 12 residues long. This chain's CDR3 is CSGGQGGTEAFF. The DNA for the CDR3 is TGCAGCGGTGGACAGGGTGGGACTGAAGCTTTCTTT.

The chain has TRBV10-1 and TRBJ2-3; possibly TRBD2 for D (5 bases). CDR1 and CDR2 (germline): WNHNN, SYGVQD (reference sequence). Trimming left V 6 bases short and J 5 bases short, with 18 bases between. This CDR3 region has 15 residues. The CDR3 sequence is CASSATKGVEDTQYF. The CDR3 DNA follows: TGCGCCAGCAGCGCCACTAAGGGAGTTGAAGATACGCAGTATTTT.

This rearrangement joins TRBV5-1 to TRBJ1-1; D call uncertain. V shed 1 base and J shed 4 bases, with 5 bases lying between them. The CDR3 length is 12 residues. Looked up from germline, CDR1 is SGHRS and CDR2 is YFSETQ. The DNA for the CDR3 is TGCGCCAGCAGCTTGAGAGGCACTGAAGCTTTCTTT. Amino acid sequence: CASSLRGTEAFF.

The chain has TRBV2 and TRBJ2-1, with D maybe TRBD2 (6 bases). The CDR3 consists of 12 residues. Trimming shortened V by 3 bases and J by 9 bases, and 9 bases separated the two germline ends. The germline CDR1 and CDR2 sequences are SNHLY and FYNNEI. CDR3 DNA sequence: TGTGCCAGCAGTGAGGACTATTCTGAGCAGTTCTTC. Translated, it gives CASSEDYSEQFF.

The CDR3 sequence is CASSPAEGARNTIYF. The CDR3 nucleotides read TGTGCCAGCAGCCCCGCGGAGGGGGCGAGGAACACCATATATTTT. This chain uses TRBV2 with TRBJ1-3; TRBD1 agrees at 7 bases. This CDR3 has 15 amino acids. In germline, CDR1 is SNHLY, CDR2 FYNNEI. Trimming took 6 bases from V and 7 from J; bases not matched to a gene: 12.

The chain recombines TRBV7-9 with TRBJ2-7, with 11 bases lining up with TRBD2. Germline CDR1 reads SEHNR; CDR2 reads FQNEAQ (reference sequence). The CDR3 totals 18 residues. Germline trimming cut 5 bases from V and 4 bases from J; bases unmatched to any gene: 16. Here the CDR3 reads CASSPSVVLAGVLYEQYF. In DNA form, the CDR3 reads TGTGCCAGCAGCCCCTCGGTGGTACTAGCGGGAGTACTGTACGAGCAGTACTTC.

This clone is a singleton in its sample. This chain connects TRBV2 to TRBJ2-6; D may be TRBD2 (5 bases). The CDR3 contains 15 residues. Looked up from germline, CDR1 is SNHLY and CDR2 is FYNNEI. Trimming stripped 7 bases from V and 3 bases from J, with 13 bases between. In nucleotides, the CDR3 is TGTGCCAGCACGGCCGGAGGTCGTGGGGCCAACGTCCTGACTTTC. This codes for CASTAGGRGANVLTF.

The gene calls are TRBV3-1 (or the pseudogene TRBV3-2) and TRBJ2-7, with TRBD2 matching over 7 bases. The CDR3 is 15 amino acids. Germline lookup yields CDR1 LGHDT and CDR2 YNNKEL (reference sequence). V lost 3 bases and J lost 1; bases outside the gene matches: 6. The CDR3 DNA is TGTGCCAGCAGCCAGAGTGGCGGGAGTTCCTACGAGCAGTACTTC. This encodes CASSQSGGSSYEQYF.

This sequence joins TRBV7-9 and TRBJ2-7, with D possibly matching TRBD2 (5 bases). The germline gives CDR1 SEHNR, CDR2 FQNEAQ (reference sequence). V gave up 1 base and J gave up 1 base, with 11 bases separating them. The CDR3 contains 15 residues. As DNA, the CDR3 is TGTGCCAGCAGCTTAGATGGTGGCGGGTCCTACGAGCAGTACTTC. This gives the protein CASSLDGGGSYEQYF.

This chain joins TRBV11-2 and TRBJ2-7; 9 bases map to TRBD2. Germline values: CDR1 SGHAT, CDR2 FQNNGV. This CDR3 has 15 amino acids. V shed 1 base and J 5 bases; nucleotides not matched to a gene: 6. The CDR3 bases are TGTGCCAGCAGCTTAGTTCGGGGGACTAGCCACGAGCAGTACTTC. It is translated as CASSLVRGTSHEQYF.

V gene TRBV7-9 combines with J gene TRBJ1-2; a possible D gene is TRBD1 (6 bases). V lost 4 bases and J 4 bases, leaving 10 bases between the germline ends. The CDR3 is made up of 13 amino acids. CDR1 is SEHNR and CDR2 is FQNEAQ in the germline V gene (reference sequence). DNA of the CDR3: TGTGCCAGCAGCTCCCGGACAGTCTATGGCTACACCTTC. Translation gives CASSSRTVYGYTF.

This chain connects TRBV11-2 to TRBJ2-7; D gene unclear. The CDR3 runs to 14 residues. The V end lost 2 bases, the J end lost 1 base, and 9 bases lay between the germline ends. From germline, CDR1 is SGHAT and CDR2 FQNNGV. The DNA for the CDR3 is TGTGCCAGCAGCTTATCCCTTACTTCCTACGAGCAGTACTTC. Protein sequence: CASSLSLTSYEQYF.

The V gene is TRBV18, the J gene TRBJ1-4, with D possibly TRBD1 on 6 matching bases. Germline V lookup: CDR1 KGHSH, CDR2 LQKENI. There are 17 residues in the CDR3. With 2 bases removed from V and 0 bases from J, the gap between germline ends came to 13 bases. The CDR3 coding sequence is TGTGCCAGCTCACCATCGACAGGTCCCACAACTAATGAAAAACTGTTTTTT. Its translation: CASSPSTGPTTNEKLFF.

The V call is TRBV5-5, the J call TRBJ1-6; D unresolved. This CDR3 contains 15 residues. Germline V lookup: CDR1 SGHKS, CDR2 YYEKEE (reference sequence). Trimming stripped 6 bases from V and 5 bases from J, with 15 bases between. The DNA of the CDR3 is TGTGCCAGCAACATCATGACTTCCAATAATTCACCCCTCCACTTT. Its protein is CASNIMTSNNSPLHF.

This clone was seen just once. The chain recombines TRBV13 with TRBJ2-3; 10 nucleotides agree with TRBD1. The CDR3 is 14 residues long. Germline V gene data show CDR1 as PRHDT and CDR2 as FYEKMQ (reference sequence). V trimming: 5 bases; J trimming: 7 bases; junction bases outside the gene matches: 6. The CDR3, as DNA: TGTGCCAGCAGCCCCCGACAGGGGGCTTATACGCAGTATTTT. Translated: CASSPRQGAYTQYF.

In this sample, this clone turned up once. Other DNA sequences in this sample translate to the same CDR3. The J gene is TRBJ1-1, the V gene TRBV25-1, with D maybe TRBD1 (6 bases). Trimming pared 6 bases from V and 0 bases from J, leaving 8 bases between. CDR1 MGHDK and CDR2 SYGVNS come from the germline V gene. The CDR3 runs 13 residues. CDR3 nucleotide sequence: TGTGCCAGCAGGGACAGTCTGAACACTGAAGCTTTCTTT. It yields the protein CASRDSLNTEAFF. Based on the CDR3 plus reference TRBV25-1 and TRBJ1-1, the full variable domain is EADIYQTPRYLVIGTGKKITLECSQTMGHDKMYWYQQDPGMELHLIHYSYGVNSTEKGDLSSESTVSRIRTEHFPLTLESARPSHTSQYLCASRDSLNTEAFFGQGTRLTVV.

Here the CDR3 DNA reads TGTGCCAGCAGCCACCGACTATTTAGCGTGGGGACCGGGGAGCTGTTTTTT. Its protein is CASSHRLFSVGTGELFF. V and J are TRBV7-2 and TRBJ2-2; D is perhaps TRBD2 (5 bases). Germline CDR1 SGHTA, CDR2 FQGNSA. The CDR3 length is 17 residues. Trimming took off 5 bases at V and 5 bases at J, with 21 bases between the two ends.

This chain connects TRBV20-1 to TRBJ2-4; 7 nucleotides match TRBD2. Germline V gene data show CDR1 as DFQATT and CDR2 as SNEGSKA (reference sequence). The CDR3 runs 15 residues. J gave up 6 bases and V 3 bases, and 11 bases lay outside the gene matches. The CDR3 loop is CSASPAPGRGNIQYF. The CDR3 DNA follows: TGCAGTGCTAGTCCCGCCCCAGGGAGGGGAAACATTCAGTACTTC.

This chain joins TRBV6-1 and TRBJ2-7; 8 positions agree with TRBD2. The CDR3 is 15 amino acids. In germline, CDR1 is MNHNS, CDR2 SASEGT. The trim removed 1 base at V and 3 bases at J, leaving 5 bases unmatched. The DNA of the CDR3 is TGTGCCAGCAGTGAAGTGGTCAGCGGGAGCTACGAGCAGTACTTC. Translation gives CASSEVVSGSYEQYF.

The CDR3 DNA reads TGTGCTAGTGGTTATCAGACCGGGGAGCTGTTTTTT. It codes for CASGYQTGELFF. V usage is TRBV12-5 and J usage is TRBJ2-2; no clear D. The ends were cut back, 4 bases at V and 5 bases at J, with 5 bases in the middle. CDR1 is LGHNT, CDR2 FRNRAP, per germline. This CDR3 has 12 amino acids.